This TCR beta chain was recorded in a study of CD8+ T cells in alopecia areata. Study-level information: The study gave treated patients oral tofacitinib at 5 to 10 mg twice daily.

This clone was counted only a few times. Treatment of the sample: oral pan-JAK inhibitor, 5-10 mg twice daily. Germline-derived CDR1 and CDR2 are SGHRS and YFSETQ. The V and J ends lost 0 bases and 1 base respectively, with 7 bases between them. CDR3 length: 14 amino acids. After isolation, RNA underwent reverse transcription to generate cDNA as the sequencing template. Sequenced by immunoSEQ multiplex PCR; TCRdb stores in-frame clones only, minus some. The sample records under 300,000 clones, 45% to 70% being singletons. This chain uses TRBV5-1 with TRBJ1-1, with D uncertain. The material sequenced was CD4+ T cells sorted from blood, taken at week 52, from a patient treated with tofacitinib. The source is a human donor with alopecia areata. CDR3: CASSLEGPNTEAFF. The DNA of the CDR3 is TGCGCCAGCAGCTTGGAAGGACCGAACACTGAAGCTTTCTTT.